This is a list of T cell receptor beta chains from one sample in a study of cytomegalovirus exposure and HLA in healthy donors. Assay used: immunoSEQ multiplex PCR; TCRdb lists only in-frame clones, some missing. The sample carries about 120,000 clones, about 74% recorded once. The sequenced sample consisted of PBMCs. These receptors were taken from a woman aged 35 to 49 in good health and CMV-seropositive. Each CDR3 is given with its conserved first and last residue. A D gene is named only where the DNA matches it firmly. The listing skips clone size in some rows; elsewhere it reads once, few, many or a size class.

d_gene	v_gene	abundance	j_gene	CDR3nt	CDR3aa
NA	TRBV11-2	few	TRBJ2-2	TGTGCCAGCAGCTCATACAGGAGCACCGGGGAGCTGTTTTTT	CASSSYRSTGELFF
NA	TRBV7-2	NA	TRBJ2-4	TGTGCCAGCGCTAGTATTAACATTCAGTACTTC	CASASINIQYF
TRBD1	TRBV11-2	NA	TRBJ1-3	TGTGCCAGCAGCTCGGGACAGCCTGGAAACACCATATATTTT	CASSSGQPGNTIYF
NA	TRBV7-9	NA	TRBJ2-1	TGTGCCAGCAGCTTAGGGGCGTACAATGAGCAGTTCTTC	CASSLGAYNEQFF
TRBD1	TRBV7-2	NA	TRBJ2-2	TGTGCCAGCCTCGGGACAGCAGTGGTGAACACCGGGGAGCTGTTTTTT	CASLGTAVVNTGELFF
TRBD2	TRBV5-6	once	TRBJ2-3	TGTGCCAGCAGCTTGTTTACTAGCGGGGCCTCTAGCACAGATACGCAGTATTTT	CASSLFTSGASSTDTQYF
TRBD2	TRBV30	NA	TRBJ2-3	TGTGCCTGGAGTGAGGGACTAGCCGGAGATACGCAGTATTTT	CAWSEGLAGDTQYF
NA	TRBV4-3	NA	TRBJ2-3	TGCGCCAGCAGCCAAGAGTCGTCCTTAATTAGCACAGATACGCAGTATTTT	CASSQESSLISTDTQYF
NA	TRBV19	few	TRBJ2-2	TGTGCCAGTAGTATTGGGGGGGCCGGAACCGGGGAGCTGTTTTTT	CASSIGGAGTGELFF
NA	TRBV29-1	NA	TRBJ2-3	TGCAGCGTTGAGCTCACTGGCACAGATACGCAGTATTTT	CSVELTGTDTQYF
NA	TRBV19	NA	TRBJ1-2	TGTGCCAGTAGTACCGGACAGCCCTATGGCTACACCTTC	CASSTGQPYGYTF
TRBD2	TRBV19	NA	TRBJ2-5	TGTGCCAGTAGACCCGGGGGGACAGAGACCCAGTACTTC	CASRPGGTETQYF
TRBD1	TRBV6-6	NA	TRBJ1-5	TGTGCCAGCAGTGGCACAGGGGGCAGGCAGCCCCAGCATTTT	CASSGTGGRQPQHF
NA	TRBV30	once	TRBJ2-5	TGTGCCTGGAACGCTGGCGGGACCCAGTACTTC	CAWNAGGTQYF
NA	TRBV2	once	TRBJ2-3	TGTGCCAGCAATAGTCGGGGGACTAGCACAGATACGCAGTATTTT	CASNSRGTSTDTQYF
NA	TRBV19	NA	TRBJ2-2	TGTGCCAGTAGTCAATGGGACTCTTTCCTTGGGGCTAACACCGGGGAGCTGTTTTTT	CASSQWDSFLGANTGELFF
TRBD1	TRBV4-3	NA	TRBJ2-7	TGCGCCAGCAGCCACCCCCTTCCGGGACAGCTAGCCTACGAGCAGTACTTC	CASSHPLPGQLAYEQYF